Shown below are 21 T cell receptor beta chains from a single sample sequenced in a study of cytomegalovirus exposure and HLA in healthy donors. Measured with immunoSEQ multiplex PCR; TCRdb has only the in-frame clones, and not every one. Of fewer than 300,000 clones listed, roughly 90% are singletons. The sequencing input was PBMCs. These receptors were collected from a young woman in good health and CMV-seronegative.

The chain joins TRBV5-1 to TRBJ2-2; tentatively, D is TRBD1 (6 bases). The length of the CDR3 is 15 residues. Trimming removed 5 bases at V and 1 base at J, with 12 bases between. CDR1 is SGHRS and CDR2 is YFSETQ in the germline V gene. CDR3 amino acids: CASRRDIQNTGELFF. The CDR3 DNA is TGCGCCAGCAGAAGGGACATCCAGAACACCGGGGAGCTGTTTTTT.

The sample holds one count of this clone. V and J are TRBV28 and TRBJ1-3; unclear D gene. The germline V and J ends were trimmed by 6 bases and 0 bases, with 12 bases remaining between them. Per germline, CDR1 MDHEN and CDR2 SYDVKM. The CDR3 consists of 15 residues. The CDR3 loop is CASSSGDISGNTIYF. CDR3 bases: TGTGCCAGCAGCTCCGGGGATATCTCTGGAAACACCATATATTTT.

The chain combines TRBV4-1 with TRBJ2-5, with TRBD2 matching over 8 bases. The germline V gene has CDR1 MGHRA and CDR2 YSYEKL. This CDR3 is 15 amino acids long. Losses at the gene ends were 0 bases for V and 6 bases for J; bases not matched to a gene: 6. The CDR3: CASSQESGSVKTQYF. The DNA of the CDR3 is TGCGCCAGCAGCCAAGAGAGCGGGAGCGTCAAGACCCAGTACTTC.

The chain is built from TRBV4-1 and TRBJ2-7, with D perhaps TRBD2 (6 bases). CDR3 length: 14 amino acids. The V end lost 4 bases, the J end lost 3 bases, and 13 bases lay between the germline ends. Germline-derived CDR1 and CDR2 are MGHRA and YSYEKL. The CDR3 sequence is CASSPDYLDYEQYF. DNA of the CDR3: TGCGCCAGCAGCCCGGACTACCTGGACTACGAGCAGTACTTC.

The chain combines TRBV5-6 with TRBJ1-2; no clear D. Germline V CDR1 and CDR2: SGHDT, YYEEEE. The CDR3 consists of 13 residues. The germline V and J ends were trimmed by 2 bases and 3 bases, with 8 bases remaining between them. This chain's CDR3 is CASSLAGDYGYTF. DNA of the CDR3: TGTGCCAGCAGCTTAGCCGGGGACTATGGCTACACCTTC.

V gene TRBV14 combines with J gene TRBJ2-7, with 10 nucleotides matching TRBD2. The CDR3 runs 16 residues. CDR1 is SGHDN and CDR2 is FVKESK in the germline V gene. V lost 0 bases, J lost 7 bases, and 9 bases stayed unmatched. The CDR3 region has the DNA TGTGCCAGCAGCCAAGATCTGTCTAGCGGGAGATCTGAGCAGTACTTC. Translation gives CASSQDLSSGRSEQYF.

This clone was observed a single time. The chain has TRBV2 and TRBJ2-2; 11 nucleotides match TRBD2. V lost 3 bases to trimming and J lost 4 bases; unmatched junction nucleotides: 4. The CDR3 consists of 16 residues. The V gene's germline CDR1 is SNHLY and CDR2 FYNNEI. CDR3 coding DNA: TGTGCCAGCAGTGATTACGGGACTAGCGGCACCGGGGAGCTGTTTTTT. It encodes CASSDYGTSGTGELFF. Combining the CDR3 with reference TRBV2 and TRBJ2-2 gives the whole variable domain EPEVTQTPSHQVTQMGQEVILRCVPISNHLYFYWYRQILGQKVEFLVSFYNNEISEKSEIFDDQFSVERPDGSNFTLKIRSTKLEDSAMYFCASSDYGTSGTGELFFGEGSRLTVL.

The V gene is TRBV4-1, the J gene TRBJ2-1; D is unclear. The V and J ends lost 0 bases and 1 base respectively, with 10 bases between them. Germline V gene lookup returns CDR1 MGHRA and CDR2 YSYEKL. The CDR3 loop spans 16 amino acids. The CDR3 loop is CASSQEGSSSYNEQFF. The CDR3 region has the DNA TGCGCCAGCAGCCAAGAGGGCTCTTCTTCCTACAATGAGCAGTTCTTC.

The rearrangement joins TRBV30 to TRBJ1-3; D is perhaps TRBD1 (5 bases). The germline V gene has CDR1 GTSNPN and CDR2 SVGIG (reference sequence). The CDR3 consists of 12 residues. Trimming shortened V by 5 bases and J by 0 bases, and 5 bases separated the two germline ends. CDR3 loop: CAWDSSGNTIYF. The CDR3 nucleotides are TGTGCCTGGGACAGCTCTGGAAACACCATATATTTT.

The CDR3 reads CASSKTGAGSYEQYF. CDR3 nucleotides: TGTGCCAGCAGCAAAACAGGGGCCGGTTCCTACGAGCAGTACTTC. The rearrangement joins TRBV11-2 to TRBJ2-7; TRBD1 matches 7 bases. The CDR3 loop spans 15 amino acids. Losses at the gene ends were 5 bases for V and 1 base for J; bases not matched to a gene: 8. The germline V gene has CDR1 SGHAT and CDR2 FQNNGV.

This chain uses TRBV5-4 with TRBJ2-2; a possible D gene is TRBD1 (6 bases). The CDR3 runs to 15 residues. Trimming removed 3 bases from V and 5 bases from J, with 14 bases in between. Germline CDR1 reads SGHNT; CDR2 reads YYREEE (reference sequence). CDR3 sequence reads: CASSSNREGTGELFF. The DNA of the CDR3 is TGTGCCAGCAGCTCCAACAGGGAAGGGACCGGGGAGCTGTTTTTT.

The rearrangement links TRBV7-2 to TRBJ2-3; 9 bases are a match to TRBD2. This CDR3 has 16 residues. With 1 base clipped from V and 8 bases from J, the junction kept 10 bases outside the gene matches. Germline loops: CDR1 SGHTA, CDR2 FQGNSA. Here the CDR3 reads CTSSLVWREGRATQYF. The CDR3, as DNA: TGTACCAGCAGCTTAGTCTGGCGGGAGGGCCGGGCTACGCAGTATTTT.

The rearrangement uses TRBV9 and TRBJ1-2, with 7 positions matching TRBD1. V shed 4 bases and J 2 bases; nucleotides not matched to a gene: 5. The CDR3 runs to 14 residues. Germline V gives CDR1 SGDLS, CDR2 YYNGEE. Written as DNA, the CDR3 is TGTGCCAGCAGCAGGGGGCAGGGGAACTATGGCTACACCTTC. This gives the protein CASSRGQGNYGYTF.

The rearrangement joins TRBV5-1 to TRBJ2-7; weak D call: TRBD2 (6 bases). Germline CDR1 SGHRS, CDR2 YFSETQ. The CDR3 has 15 residues. The germline V and J ends were trimmed by 4 bases and 6 bases, with 20 bases remaining between them. The CDR3 sequence: CASSIEGRSAAEQYF. The CDR3 nucleotides read TGCGCCAGCAGCATAGAGGGGAGGTCGGCCGCCGAGCAGTACTTC. The whole variable domain, filled in from reference TRBV5-1 and TRBJ2-7, reads KAGVTQTPRYLIKTRGQQVTLSCSPISGHRSVSWYQQTPGQGLQFLFEYFSETQRNKGNFPGRFSGRQFSNSRSEMNVSTLELGDSALYLCASSIEGRSAAEQYFGPGTRLTVT.

This chain connects TRBV5-6 to TRBJ2-7, with a tentative D call TRBD2 (6 bases). This CDR3 is 14 amino acids long. Between the trimmed V and J ends, which lost 2 bases and 5 bases, there was a span of 14 bases. CDR1 SGHDT and CDR2 YYEEEE come from the germline V gene. CDR3: CASSFLPDYDEQYF. The DNA of the CDR3 is TGTGCCAGCAGCTTCCTACCGGACTATGACGAGCAGTACTTC.

The chain combines TRBV9 with TRBJ2-1, with TRBD1 as a possible D gene (6 bases). The CDR3 has 16 amino acids. From germline, CDR1 is SGDLS and CDR2 YYNGEE. Trimming left V 6 bases short and J 3 bases short, with 19 bases between. As DNA, the CDR3 is TGTGCCAGCACTTCAGGGGCCGCAAAAAGCTACAATGAGCAGTTCTTC. Its translation: CASTSGAAKSYNEQFF.

V gene TRBV5-1 combines with J gene TRBJ2-7; 8 bases match TRBD1. Germline V gene sequence: CDR1 SGHRS, CDR2 YFSETQ. The CDR3 length is 14 residues. V trimming: 4 bases; J trimming: 7 bases; junction bases outside the gene matches: 10. The CDR3: CASSQRQGPGEQYF. The CDR3 DNA is TGCGCCAGCAGCCAGAGACAGGGGCCGGGGGAGCAGTACTTC.

The gene calls are TRBV4-1 and TRBJ2-1, with TRBD1 matching 7 bases. CDR1 MGHRA and CDR2 YSYEKL come from the germline V gene. This CDR3 region has 16 residues. Trimming took 2 bases from V and 4 from J; bases not matched to a gene: 8. Here the CDR3 reads CASSQSGQVSYNEQFF. For the CDR3, the DNA is TGCGCCAGCAGCCAATCCGGACAGGTCTCGTACAATGAGCAGTTCTTC.

The chain joins TRBV4-1 to TRBJ1-2; 10 nucleotides agree with TRBD1. The CDR3 consists of 15 residues. The germline V gene encodes CDR1 MGHRA and CDR2 YSYEKL. Trimming cost V 0 bases and J 9 bases; bases outside gene matches: 7. CDR3 residues: CASSQEGTGAGSYTF. In DNA form, the CDR3 reads TGCGCCAGCAGCCAAGAAGGGACAGGGGCAGGAAGCTACACCTTC.

CDR3 loop: CASSRRALNYEQYF. In DNA, the CDR3 is TGTGCCAGTAGTAGGCGGGCGCTTAACTACGAGCAGTACTTC. J is TRBJ2-7 and V is TRBV19; D might be TRBD2 (5 bases). Germline lookup yields CDR1 LNHDA and CDR2 SQIVND (reference sequence). Trimming shortened V by 4 bases and J by 3 bases, and 13 bases separated the two germline ends. This CDR3 region has 14 residues.

Notes on this clone: Distinct nucleotide sequences in the sample also encode this CDR3. CDR3 region: CASSEAESSYNEQFF. CDR3 nucleotide sequence: TGTGCCAGCAGTGAAGCAGAGAGCTCCTACAATGAGCAGTTCTTC. The rearrangement joins TRBV2 to TRBJ2-1; D not certain. V dropped 0 bases and J dropped 0 bases, with 6 bases sitting between them. Germline CDR1 is SNHLY and CDR2 is FYNNEI. The CDR3 consists of 15 residues.